Below are 2 T cell receptor beta chains sequenced from a single sample in a study of spatial heterogeneity in lung cancer. Findings and caveats of the study: Tumor mutation counts were tracked by expanded intratumoral alpha and beta TCR counts.

Antigens of these TCRs are unknown. As for time point: sample taken at primary tumor resection. TCRdb itself ran the 5' RACE reads through MiXCR, one entry per CDR3 protein. The table includes 15,000 or so distinct CDR3 sequences, approximately 4.5% detected once. Here the sequenced sample was lung tumor tissue, taken at surgery. All receptors derive from a female donor with early-stage non-small cell lung cancer.

At least ten counts were recorded for this clonotype. V is TRBV2 and J is TRBJ1-6; no definite D call. This CDR3 has 12 amino acids. Trimming cost V 8 bases and J 5 bases, with 7 bases left between them. Germline CDR1 is SNHLY and CDR2 is FYNNEI. CDR3 nucleotide sequence: TGTGCCAGCCAACGAGATAATTCACCCCTCCACTTT. Translated, it gives CASQRDNSPLHF.

This clonotype has at least ten counts. The V and J genes are TRBV19 and TRBJ2-2; possible D gene TRBD2, 6 bases. The V gene's germline CDR1 is LNHDA and CDR2 SQIVND (reference sequence). This CDR3 is built from 15 residues. V shed 2 bases and J shed 5 bases, with 12 bases lying between them. The CDR3 protein is CASSIYLAGTGELFF. The CDR3 DNA follows: TGTGCCAGTAGTATATATCTTGCGGGAACCGGGGAGCTGTTTTTT.